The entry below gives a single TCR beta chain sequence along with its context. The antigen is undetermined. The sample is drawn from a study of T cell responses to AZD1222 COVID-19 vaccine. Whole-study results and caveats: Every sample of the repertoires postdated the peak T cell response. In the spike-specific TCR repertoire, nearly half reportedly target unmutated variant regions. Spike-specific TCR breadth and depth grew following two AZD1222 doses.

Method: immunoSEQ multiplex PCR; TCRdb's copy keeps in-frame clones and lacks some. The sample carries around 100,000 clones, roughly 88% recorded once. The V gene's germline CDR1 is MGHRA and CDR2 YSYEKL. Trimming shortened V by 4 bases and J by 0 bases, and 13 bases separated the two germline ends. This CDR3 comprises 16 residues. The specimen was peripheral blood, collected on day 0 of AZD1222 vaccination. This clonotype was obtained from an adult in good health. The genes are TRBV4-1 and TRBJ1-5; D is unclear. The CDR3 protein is CASSPRAPGSNQPQHF. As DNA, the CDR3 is TGCGCCAGCAGCCCGAGGGCCCCGGGTAGCAATCAGCCCCAGCATTTT.